This T cell receptor (beta chain) was sequenced for a study of T cell changes during pregnancy in multiple sclerosis. Clones were sequenced by immunoSEQ multiplex PCR, and TCRdb holds only the in-frame ones, with some missing. The sample holds roughly 40,000 clones, 75% to 95% seen once. CDR3 size: 13 residues. V lost 0 bases and J lost 5; bases outside the gene matches: 0. CDR1 MNHNY and CDR2 SVGAGI come from the germline V gene (reference sequence). The clonotype comes from a female donor in good health, enrolled as a control in a pregnancy study. The sample here was CD4+ T cells from peripheral blood mononuclear cells, taken in the second trimester of pregnancy. This sequence joins TRBV6-6 and TRBJ1-1; 7 bases map to TRBD1. In DNA, the CDR3 is TGTGCCAGCAGTTACTCACAGGGGACTGAAGCTTTCTTT. Translated: CASSYSQGTEAFF.